Below are 9 T cell receptor beta chains sequenced from a single sample in a study of OX40 agonist ivuxolimab in advanced cancers. Profiled with immunoSEQ multiplex PCR; TCRdb holds only in-frame clones, not every one. The sample includes about 33,000 clones, about 81% of them seen just once. The sample here was CD4+ or CD8+ T cells sorted from blood, taken in a trial of the OX40 agonist ivuxolimab. The receptor set was obtained from an adult with an advanced solid tumor such as melanoma, head and neck, liver or kidney cancer.

This chain uses TRBV5-4 with TRBJ2-2; D unclear. Trimming cost V 4 bases and J 0 bases, with 7 bases left between them. The CDR3 is made up of 14 amino acids. Germline loops: CDR1 SGHNT, CDR2 YYREEE (reference sequence). The CDR3 coding sequence is TGTGCCAGCAGCCCTAAGCCGAACACCGGGGAGCTGTTTTTT. Amino acids: CASSPKPNTGELFF. The full variable domain, with the rest looked up from reference TRBV5-4 and TRBJ2-2, is ETGVTQSPTHLIKTRGQQVTLRCSSQSGHNTVSWYQQALGQGPQFIFQYYREEENGRGNFPPRFSGLQFPNYSSELNVNALELDDSALYLCASSPKPNTGELFFGEGSRLTVL.

The chain uses TRBV30 and TRBJ1-6; D is perhaps TRBD1 (5 bases). Deletions cut 0 bases from V and 7 bases from J, with 10 bases between. CDR3 length equals 14 residues. The V gene's germline CDR1 is GTSNPN and CDR2 SVGIG (reference sequence). This CDR3 is CAWSVWGRNSPLHF. CDR3 DNA sequence: TGTGCCTGGAGTGTCTGGGGCAGAAATTCACCCCTCCACTTT.

V usage is TRBV27 and J usage is TRBJ2-7, with 7 bases lining up with TRBD1. V was pared by 5 bases and J by 0 bases, with 10 bases of the junction left unmatched. CDR3 length: 16 residues. Germline CDR1 and CDR2: MNHEY and SMNVEV (reference sequence). CDR3 region: CASSPRQGTSSYEQYF. CDR3 sequence (DNA): TGTGCCAGCAGTCCTCGACAGGGTACTAGCTCCTACGAGCAGTACTTC.

The V and J genes are TRBV29-1 and TRBJ2-1, with D perhaps matching TRBD2 (6 bases). Trimming stripped 7 bases from V and 5 bases from J, with 6 bases between. This CDR3 has 10 residues. The germline V gene encodes CDR1 SQVTM and CDR2 ANQGSEA. DNA of the CDR3: TGCAGCGGGGGGGACAATGAGCAGTTCTTC. It is translated as CSGGDNEQFF.

The chain carries TRBV28 and TRBJ2-5, with 10 bases identical to TRBD1. The closer fit of TRBJ2-7 to the DNA end suggests the J call may be wrong. CDR3 length: 16 amino acids. Germline-derived CDR1 and CDR2 are MDHEN and SYDVKM. The CDR3 DNA reads as TGTGCCAGCAGTCCCTCTGCGGGGACAGGGGCCTACGAGCAGTACTTC. Translating it yields CASSPSAGTGAYEQYF.

This sequence joins TRBV10-1 and TRBJ1-2; D not certain. From germline, CDR1 is WNHNN and CDR2 SYGVQD (reference sequence). There are 14 residues in the CDR3. V lost 5 bases to trimming and J lost 2 bases, with 12 bases between them. The CDR3 nucleotides read TGCGCCAGCAGTAACCTGTCTCAGAACTATGGCTACACCTTC. This codes for CASSNLSQNYGYTF.

This clone was counted between two and nine times. The genes are TRBV30 and TRBJ1-1; D ambiguous. The CDR3 extends over 13 amino acids. In germline, CDR1 is GTSNPN, CDR2 SVGIG (reference sequence). V dropped 3 bases and J dropped 4 bases, with 12 bases sitting between them. This CDR3 reads CAWRPTLSTEAFF. CDR3 DNA: TGTGCCTGGAGGCCTACACTTTCCACTGAAGCTTTCTTT.

This clone occurred a few times. V is TRBV29-1 and J is TRBJ2-3; 8 bases are shared with TRBD2. The CDR3 sequence is 15 residues long. The V and J ends lost 0 bases and 2 bases, in that order; junction bases with no gene match: 4. CDR1 and CDR2 from the germline V gene are SQVTM and ANQGSEA. The DNA for the CDR3 is TGCAGCGTTGAAGATCGGGGGGGGACCACAGATACGCAGTATTTT. Its protein is CSVEDRGGTTDTQYF.

The chain carries TRBV4-3 and TRBJ1-1, with TRBD1 matching 9 bases. Looked up from germline, CDR1 is LGHNA and CDR2 is YSLEER. The ends lost 3 bases at V and 7 bases at J; junction bases unmatched: 6. The CDR3 runs 14 residues. DNA for the CDR3: TGCGCCAGCAGCCAGCCTGGGACAGGGCATGAAGCTTTCTTT. Translating gives CASSQPGTGHEAFF.